Detailed here is one T cell receptor (beta chain). Antigen: not known. Sequencing was performed with immunoSEQ multiplex PCR; in TCRdb, only in-frame clones are kept and a portion is missing. This repertoire shows around 99,000 clones, about 90% found once; its top ten account for 5% to 8%. This sample stems from a study of T cell responses to AZD1222 COVID-19 vaccine. Study findings and constraints: Donors were chiefly white British, with a greater number of females, and clonal diversity was perhaps underestimated. Baseline serology detected seropositivity in only six AZD1222 recipients. The study found Spike-specific TCR breadth and depth rose after two AZD1222 doses.

Per the germline V gene, CDR1 is GTSNPN and CDR2 is SVGIG (reference sequence). With 3 bases clipped from V and 5 bases from J, the junction kept 16 bases outside the gene matches. CDR3 length equals 19 residues. The V call is TRBV30, the J call TRBJ2-7; 16 bases fit TRBD2. This TCR came from an adult who received the AZD1222 COVID-19 vaccine. This material consisted of peripheral blood, taken 28 days after the second AZD1222 dose. Here the CDR3 reads CAWSRGYPGTSGRAHEQYF. In DNA form, the CDR3 reads TGTGCCTGGAGCAGGGGGTACCCCGGGACTAGCGGGAGGGCCCACGAGCAGTACTTC.